Shown below are 30 T cell receptor beta chains from a single sample sequenced in a study of regulatory T cells in long-lasting Graves disease (dated by TCRdb to 2020 to 2023). Receptors were amplified or captured by multiplex PCR. Data came from an Illumina HiSeq 4000. iRepertoire HTBI primers and Arm-PCR amplification of CDR3 regions were used to construct TCR beta libraries. TCRdb reworked the public reads: Q25 trimming with fastp, MiXCR clone assembly, productive beta chains retained. Rows merge per CDR3 protein into single entries with the most common DNA and genes. The sample table holds more than 450,000 distinct CDR3 sequences, of which 12% were seen once. Of the sample, about 8.9% is held by the ten largest clones. Per the publication, the time point label means: newly diagnosed GD, antithyroid drugs for less than 3 months. For both TCR sequencing and RNA sequencing, RNA was extracted from PBMCs in TRIzol.

In addition, the sample was reused for a study of T cells in Graves' hyperthyroidism and ophthalmopathy.

This specimen was peripheral blood mononuclear cells (PBMCs), taken at new diagnosis, from a patient treated with antithyroid drugs. The receptors shown here come from a woman in her thirties with Graves disease. Donor details come from another sample of the same person, matched by shared clones.

This clonotype was observed a handful of times. A single base separates this from a much larger clone, so it may be a read error. Here the CDR3 reads CAVTTGTSTYDEQFF. The CDR3 bases are TGTGCCGTCACTACTGGGACATCGACCTACGATGAGCAGTTCTTC. The chain combines TRBV2 with TRBJ2-1; a weak D match, TRBD1 (6 bases). This CDR3 contains 15 residues. Per the germline V gene, CDR1 is SNHLY and CDR2 is FYNNEI.

Concerning this clonotype: Because the CDR3 is missing its conserved closing phenylalanine or tryptophan, this is likely a read error. This chain uses TRBV5-6 with TRBJ2-1, with D uncertain. V lost 5 bases and J 4 bases, leaving 7 bases between the germline ends. Germline V gene sequence: CDR1 SGHDT, CDR2 YYEEEE. The CDR3 contains 12 residues. CDR3 sequence reads: CASRLGYNEQFS. The CDR3 coding sequence is TGTGCCAGCAGGTTAGGTTACAATGAGCAGTTCTCC.

This clonotype was recorded a few times. The chain carries TRBV30 and TRBJ2-7, with TRBD2 as a possible D gene (6 bases). Germline V gene data show CDR1 as GTSNPN and CDR2 as SVGIG (reference sequence). Trimming left V 3 bases short and J 3 bases short, with 18 bases between. The CDR3 is made up of 15 amino acids. CDR3 DNA sequence: TGTGCCTGGAGCCCTCTTCCGGGACTCCTCTACGAGCAGTACTTC. Translated: CAWSPLPGLLYEQYF.

This clonotype was counted ten times or more. The CDR3 is CASSISYLYYGYTF. CDR3 coding DNA: TGTGCCAGTAGTATCTCGTATCTATACTATGGCTACACCTTC. This chain uses TRBV19 with TRBJ1-2; D not resolved. The CDR3 totals 14 residues. V lost 3 bases and J 3 bases, leaving 11 bases between the germline ends. Per the germline V gene, CDR1 is LNHDA and CDR2 is SQIVND (reference sequence).

In its sample, this clonotype was seen many times. The rearrangement links TRBV12-3 or TRBV12-4 to TRBJ2-7, with a possible D match to TRBD2 (6 bases). The CDR3 consists of 14 residues. V was shortened by 6 bases and J by 1 base, with 13 bases between the two germline ends. CDR3 nucleotide sequence: TGTGCCAGCAGCTATCTAGCGTCATCCTACGAGCAGTACTTC. This encodes CASSYLASSYEQYF.

This clonotype was counted at least ten times. The V call is TRBV7-8, the J call TRBJ2-3; 7 bases agree with TRBD1. Germline V lookup: CDR1 SGHVS, CDR2 FQNEAQ. After removal of 4 bases from V and 2 bases from J, the junction contained 6 bases not matched to a gene. The CDR3 is made up of 15 amino acids. The CDR3: CASSSGTGDTDTQYF. CDR3 nucleotide sequence: TGTGCCAGCAGCTCCGGAACAGGGGACACAGATACGCAGTATTTT.

This clonotype was found many times. This sequence joins TRBV6-5 and TRBJ1-3, with D possibly matching TRBD1 (5 bases). V was trimmed by 0 bases and J by 6 bases, leaving 15 bases between them. This CDR3 is built from 16 residues. The germline CDR1 and CDR2 sequences are MNHEY and SVGAGI. The CDR3 sequence is CASSYSISGLPNTIYF. CDR3 DNA sequence: TGTGCCAGCAGTTACTCGATATCGGGACTCCCAAACACCATATATTTT.

This clonotype was observed at least ten times. This chain uses TRBV2 with TRBJ2-1, with 12 bases matching TRBD1. The V gene's germline CDR1 is SNHLY and CDR2 FYNNEI. This CDR3 has 16 amino acids. J lost 6 bases, V lost 6 bases, and 9 bases had no gene match. CDR3 in DNA: TGTGCCAGCAGCTCCCACCGGGACAGGGGGCGCAATGAGCAGTTCTTC. It specifies CASSSHRDRGRNEQFF.

This clonotype was counted ten times or more. The chain has TRBV6-5 and TRBJ2-7; 10 positions agree with TRBD2. This CDR3 is built from 18 residues. Per germline, CDR1 MNHEY and CDR2 SVGAGI. The junction had 9 bases not matched to a gene; V was cut back by 1 base and J by 0 bases. DNA for the CDR3: TGTGCCAGCAGTTACTACCGACTAGCGGGCCACAGCTCCTACGAGCAGTACTTC. It codes for CASSYYRLAGHSSYEQYF.

CDR3 bases: TGCGCCAGCAGCCATTTTACGGGCGTCCAGTACTTC. Its protein is CASSHFTGVQYF. V gene TRBV4-3 combines with J gene TRBJ2-5; D gene uncertain. The ends were cut back, 3 bases at V and 10 bases at J, with 12 bases in the middle. This CDR3 spans 12 amino acids. Germline V gene sequence: CDR1 LGHNA, CDR2 YSLEER.

This clonotype was seen a handful of times. This chain connects TRBV5-1 to TRBJ2-1; 9 nucleotides agree with TRBD2. Germline V CDR1 and CDR2: SGHRS, YFSETQ. This CDR3 contains 17 residues. The ends lost 4 bases at V and 7 bases at J; junction bases unmatched: 15. CDR3 nucleotides: TGCGCCAGCAGCCAGAGCGGGAGGACCTCCTGGGGGAATGAGCAGTTCTTC. Translated: CASSQSGRTSWGNEQFF.

This clonotype was seen many times. This chain uses TRBV20-1 with TRBJ2-1; no clear D gene. The CDR3 has 13 residues. V dropped 5 bases and J dropped 0 bases, with 8 bases sitting between them. Germline V gene lookup returns CDR1 DFQATT and CDR2 SNEGSKA (reference sequence). The CDR3 nucleotides are TGCAGTGCTCACGATAGCTCCTACAATGAGCAGTTCTTC. It yields the protein CSAHDSSYNEQFF.

There are many counts of this clonotype. This chain connects TRBV9 to TRBJ1-4; D gene ambiguous. Between the trimmed V and J ends, which lost 0 bases and 7 bases, there was a span of 10 bases. In germline, CDR1 is SGDLS, CDR2 YYNGEE. CDR3 length: 14 amino acids. CDR3 nucleotides: TGTGCCAGCAGCGTAGGACCTAGGAGTGAAAAACTGTTTTTT. Translated: CASSVGPRSEKLFF.

This clonotype was seen many times. V usage is TRBV14 and J usage is TRBJ2-3; D is unresolved. Trimming pared 0 bases from V and 2 bases from J, leaving 12 bases between. Germline CDR1 SGHDN, CDR2 FVKESK. This CDR3 contains 16 residues. CDR3 residues: CASSQEGIIPTDTQYF. The CDR3 coding sequence is TGTGCCAGCAGCCAAGAGGGGATCATCCCCACAGATACGCAGTATTTT.

This clonotype was recorded at least ten times. The J gene is TRBJ2-7, the V gene TRBV2; no firm D call. This CDR3 spans 12 amino acids. V gave up 6 bases and J gave up 3 bases, with 9 bases separating them. Germline V gene sequence: CDR1 SNHLY, CDR2 FYNNEI. The chain's CDR3 is CASSSPLYEQYF. CDR3 sequence (DNA): TGTGCCAGCAGCTCCCCTCTCTACGAGCAGTACTTC.

This clonotype was detected ten times or more. V usage is TRBV10-3 and J usage is TRBJ2-7; D uncertain. Trimming left V 5 bases short and J 2 bases short, with 10 bases between. The CDR3 runs 13 residues. Germline V gene data show CDR1 as ENHRY and CDR2 as SYGVKD. CDR3 region: CAISPGPTYEQYF. CDR3 bases: TGTGCCATCAGTCCCGGGCCCACCTACGAGCAGTACTTC.

The chain employs TRBV5-6 and TRBJ1-4; D perhaps matches TRBD1 (5 bases). Germline CDR1 is SGHDT and CDR2 is YYEEEE. This CDR3 region has 14 residues. V lost 3 bases, J lost 2 bases, and 8 bases lay in between. The CDR3: CASSWGLTNEKLFF. CDR3 nucleotide sequence: TGTGCCAGCAGCTGGGGCCTTACTAATGAAAAACTGTTTTTT. Full variable domain (rest looked up from reference TRBV5-6 and TRBJ1-4): DAGVTQSPTHLIKTRGQQVTLRCSPKSGHDTVSWYQQALGQGPQFIFQYYEEEERQRGNFPDRFSGHQFPNYSSELNVNALLLGDSALYLCASSWGLTNEKLFFGSGTQLSVL.

In its sample, this clonotype was seen many times. The rearrangement links TRBV20-1 to TRBJ1-6; D is undetermined. Looked up from germline, CDR1 is DFQATT and CDR2 is SNEGSKA (reference sequence). V was shortened by 1 base and J by 5 bases, with 9 bases between the two germline ends. The CDR3 totals 14 residues. The CDR3 loop reads CSARGATNNSPLHF. The CDR3 bases are TGCAGTGCTAGAGGGGCCACAAATAATTCACCCCTCCACTTT.

A few counts support this clonotype. V is TRBV18 and J is TRBJ1-3; a possible D gene is TRBD1 (5 bases). CDR3 size: 16 residues. V was trimmed by 3 bases and J by 3 bases, leaving 15 bases between them. The germline gives CDR1 KGHSH, CDR2 LQKENI. The CDR3 DNA reads TGTGCCAGCTCACCTCCCGGGACTACTCGTGGAAACACCATATATTTT. It is translated as CASSPPGTTRGNTIYF.

This clonotype was picked up a small number of times. No conserved phenylalanine or tryptophan is present at the end of the CDR3, so a read error is the likely explanation. This chain connects TRBV20-1 to TRBJ2-7, with D perhaps matching TRBD2 (6 bases). This CDR3 contains 15 residues. V lost 0 bases and J lost 3, with 15 bases in between. The germline V gene encodes CDR1 DFQATT and CDR2 SNEGSKA (reference sequence). CDR3 protein: CSARDLGGNVYEQYS. Written as DNA, the CDR3 is TGCAGTGCTAGAGATCTCGGGGGTAATGTCTACGAGCAGTACTCC.

This clonotype was detected many times. J is TRBJ1-1 and V is TRBV19; D uncertain. V shed 4 bases and J shed 0 bases, with 6 bases lying between them. The length of the CDR3 is 13 residues. Germline CDR1 and CDR2: LNHDA and SQIVND (reference sequence). The CDR3 DNA reads as TGTGCCAGTAGTACGGAAGTGAACACTGAAGCTTTCTTT. Amino acid sequence: CASSTEVNTEAFF.

This clonotype has only a few counts. A read error may account for a junction end that differs from germline. The chain joins TRBV5-1 to TRBJ1-2, with D possibly TRBD1 on 6 matching bases. CDR1 is SGHRS and CDR2 is YFSETQ in the germline V gene. This CDR3 has 15 residues. The CDR3 nucleotides are TGCGCCGGCAGCGACGGACAGTTAGCTAACTATGGCTACACCTTC. Protein: CAGSDGQLANYGYTF.

To note about this clonotype: A much larger clone differs from this one at a single base, so this may be a read error. The chain is built from TRBV14 and TRBJ2-3, with D hard to call. The CDR3 sequence is 12 residues long. The V gene's germline CDR1 is SGHDN and CDR2 FVKESK. V dropped 0 bases and J dropped 6 bases, with 4 bases sitting between them. The DNA of the CDR3 is TGTGCCAGCAGCCAAGATTGGGATACGCAGTATTTT. It translates to CASSQDWDTQYF.

This clonotype came up a few times. The chain joins TRBV7-2 to TRBJ2-2; D remains unclear. This CDR3 spans 13 amino acids. With 5 bases removed from V and 2 bases from J, the gap between germline ends came to 6 bases. The germline V gene encodes CDR1 SGHTA and CDR2 FQGNSA. As DNA, the CDR3 is TGTGCCAGCAGCACATACAACACCGGGGAGCTGTTTTTT. Its translation: CASSTYNTGELFF. The whole variable domain, remainder taken from reference TRBV7-2 and TRBJ2-2, is GAGVSQSPSNKVTEKGKDVELRCDPISGHTALYWYRQSLGQGLEFLIYFQGNSAPDKSGLPSDRFSAERTGGSVSTLTIQRTQQEDSAVYLCASSTYNTGELFFGEGSRLTVL.

J is TRBJ2-3 and V is TRBV2; 9 nucleotides align to TRBD1. V trimming: 0 bases; J trimming: 0 bases; junction bases outside the gene matches: 1. Germline CDR1 is SNHLY and CDR2 is FYNNEI. The CDR3 consists of 16 residues. Here the CDR3 DNA reads TGTGCCAGCAGTGAAGCGACAGGGGGGAGCACAGATACGCAGTATTTT. Translated, it gives CASSEATGGSTDTQYF.

The sample holds many counts of this clonotype. The chain recombines TRBV15 with TRBJ2-5; TRBD2 agrees at 9 bases. This CDR3 is built from 16 residues. CDR1 LNHNV and CDR2 YYDKDF come from the germline V gene (reference sequence). V was clipped by 0 bases and J by 4 bases; unmatched bases: 6. The CDR3 coding sequence is TGTGCCACCAGCAGAGATGGCGGGAGGGCCAGAGAGACCCAGTACTTC. This encodes CATSRDGGRARETQYF.

In this sample, this clonotype turned up a few times. With a much larger clone just one base away, this may be a read error. V and J are TRBV6-1 and TRBJ2-3; no reliable D call. Germline V gives CDR1 MNHNS, CDR2 SASEGT. The ends were cut back, 6 bases at V and 5 bases at J, with 6 bases in the middle. The CDR3 length is 11 residues. The CDR3: CASRDGDTQYF. For the CDR3, the DNA is TGTGCCAGCAGGGATGGAGATACGCAGTATTTT.

As for this clonotype: With a much larger clone just one base away, this may be a read error. This sequence joins TRBV6-2 or TRBV6-3 and TRBJ2-1; 11 bases are shared with TRBD2. This CDR3 comprises 15 residues. Germline CDR1 and CDR2: MNHEY and SVGEGT. The CDR3 DNA reads as TGTGCCAGCAGGGGACTAGCGGCTTTCTACAGTGAGCAGTTCTTC. Protein: CASRGLAAFYSEQFF.

This clonotype was found a few times. J is TRBJ2-6 and V is TRBV7-9; D remains ambiguous. The germline V gene has CDR1 SEHNR and CDR2 FQNEAQ (reference sequence). This CDR3 region has 18 residues. Trimming left V 5 bases short and J 1 base short, with 18 bases between. The CDR3 DNA is TGTGCCAGCAGCACCCTCCGTGGCAGAGGTTCTGGGGCCAACGTCCTGACTTTC. Protein sequence: CASSTLRGRGSGANVLTF.

Ten or more counts support this clonotype. This chain links TRBV5-1 with TRBJ2-1; TRBD2 aligns across 12 bases. V was clipped by 5 bases and J by 7 bases; unmatched bases: 4. The CDR3 extends over 14 amino acids. Germline CDR1 is SGHRS and CDR2 is YFSETQ. CDR3 DNA sequence: TGCGCCAGCAGTCTAGCGGGAGGGTCAAATGAGCAGTTCTTC. It is translated as CASSLAGGSNEQFF.